This T cell receptor beta chain was found in a study of OX40 agonist ivuxolimab in advanced cancers. Some clones are missing from TCRdb's copy, which holds only in-frame ones; the method was immunoSEQ multiplex PCR. This sample yields roughly 63,000 clones, of which roughly nine tenths are seen a single time; about 12% belongs to the top ten. With respect to this clone: Its antigen is currently unknown.

Overall study results and limits: Among some nonresponders, normalized T-cell clonal expansion was also low. Clones of CD4+ and CD8+ blood T cells grew by week 6 at doses of 0.1 to 3.0 mg/kg. Expanded peripheral T cell antigen specificity was not determined.

Germline V gives CDR1 GTSNPN, CDR2 SVGIG (reference sequence). This CDR3 comprises 14 residues. V lost 5 bases and J lost 6; bases outside the gene matches: 4. This sequence originates from an adult with an advanced solid tumor such as melanoma, head and neck, liver or kidney cancer. The chain recombines TRBV30 with TRBJ2-1; 13 bases line up with TRBD2. Sequences were derived from CD4+ or CD8+ T cells sorted from blood, sampled in a trial of the OX40 agonist ivuxolimab. CDR3 bases: TGTGCCTGGGTGGGACTAGCGGGGTCCAATGAGCAGTTCTTC. Amino acids: CAWVGLAGSNEQFF.